These 11 T cell receptor beta chains originate from one sample sequenced in a study of T cells in Graves' hyperthyroidism and ophthalmopathy. Amplification of TCR beta CDR3 regions was performed using RNA transcripts as template. HTBI primers drove first-round RT-PCR of the TCR CDR3. TCRdb re-called the multiplex PCR reads with MiXCR, one entry per CDR3 protein. The sample includes 500,000 to 600,000 distinct CDR3 sequences, 40% to 55% of them seen just once. The sample comprised peripheral blood or thyroid tissue (not recorded which). The receptor set was obtained from a woman aged 18-35 years with Graves' hyperthyroidism.

This clonotype turned up a few times. The J gene is TRBJ2-1, the V gene TRBV9; the D gene is possibly TRBD1 (5 bases). The J call may be in error: the DNA end matches TRBJ2-7 better. The CDR3 is made up of 12 amino acids. The germline V gene has CDR1 SGDLS and CDR2 YYNGEE. CDR3 loop: CASSATDNEQYF. For the CDR3, the DNA is TGTGCCAGCAGCGCAACGGACAATGAGCAGTACTTC.

The rearrangement joins TRBV7-8 to TRBJ2-2; 10 bases line up with TRBD2. The germline V gene encodes CDR1 SGHVS and CDR2 FQNEAQ. The CDR3 loop spans 18 amino acids. V was clipped by 4 bases and J by 4 bases; unmatched bases: 12. The CDR3 DNA sequence: TGTGCCAGCAGCTCTCAGCCTGGACTAGCGGAGCCCACCGGGGAGCTGTTTTTT. It is translated as CASSSQPGLAEPTGELFF.

This clonotype was counted at least ten times. The gene calls are TRBV11-2 and TRBJ1-1; D is perhaps TRBD1 (6 bases). Germline V gene sequence: CDR1 SGHAT, CDR2 FQNNGV. The V gene lost 0 bases and the J gene lost 4 bases, with 12 bases spanning the gap. The CDR3 contains 15 residues. In nucleotides, the CDR3 is TGTGCCAGCAGCTTAGAGGCAGGGACATCCACTGAAGCTTTCTTT. Protein: CASSLEAGTSTEAFF.

This clonotype was detected ten times or more. The genes are TRBV19 and TRBJ2-7, with D possibly matching TRBD1 (6 bases). Trimming shortened V by 9 bases and J by 3 bases, and 15 bases separated the two germline ends. The germline gives CDR1 LNHDA, CDR2 SQIVND (reference sequence). There are 13 residues in the CDR3. CDR3 amino acids: CASRDTMGYEQYF. The CDR3 DNA reads TGTGCCAGCCGGGACACGATGGGCTACGAGCAGTACTTC.

This clonotype was seen many times. V gene TRBV10-3 combines with J gene TRBJ1-6; perhaps TRBD1 as D (5 bases). CDR3 size: 16 residues. Looked up from germline, CDR1 is ENHRY and CDR2 is SYGVKD. With 2 bases removed from V and 9 bases from J, the gap between germline ends came to 17 bases. CDR3 DNA: TGTGCCATCAGTGAGAGCGGGACGGTTGGTAGTTCACCCCTCCACTTT. Its translation: CAISESGTVGSSPLHF.

This clonotype was seen once. This chain connects TRBV6-5 to TRBJ2-3, with a tentative D call TRBD1 (6 bases). CDR1 is MNHEY, CDR2 SVGAGI, per germline. This CDR3 has 15 amino acids. V lost 5 bases and J lost 1, with 13 bases in between. In DNA, the CDR3 is TGTGCCAGCAGTGATTGGACAGAAGGCACAGATACGCAGTATTTT. Protein: CASSDWTEGTDTQYF.

This clonotype was found many times. The chain is built from TRBV4-3 and TRBJ1-2; D gene unclear. V gave up 0 bases and J gave up 7 bases, with 9 bases separating them. The germline gives CDR1 LGHNA, CDR2 YSLEER. The CDR3 is made up of 13 amino acids. CDR3 protein: CASSQEPGTGYTF. The CDR3 DNA is TGCGCCAGCAGCCAAGAACCAGGAACTGGCTACACCTTC.

In this sample, this clonotype turned up a few times. The chain has TRBV27 and TRBJ2-2, with D unresolved. The V gene lost 1 base and the J gene lost 1 base, with 10 bases spanning the gap. The CDR3 length is 16 residues. Germline V gene sequence: CDR1 MNHEY, CDR2 SMNVEV (reference sequence). The DNA for the CDR3 is TGTGCCAGCAGTTTATACCCCACTGTGAACACCGGGGAGCTGTTTTTT. As protein: CASSLYPTVNTGELFF.

This clonotype was found a few times. The chain recombines TRBV27 with TRBJ2-5; no clear D. The CDR3 totals 14 residues. Germline loops: CDR1 MNHEY, CDR2 SMNVEV (reference sequence). Trimming cost V 0 bases and J 5 bases, with 10 bases left between them. The CDR3 DNA reads as TGTGCCAGCAGTTTATCAGGTAGTGGGGAGACCCAGTACTTC. Protein sequence: CASSLSGSGETQYF.

The V and J genes are TRBV5-1 and TRBJ2-7, with D perhaps TRBD2 (5 bases). The CDR3 is 14 amino acids. Trimming removed 4 bases from V and 3 bases from J, with 14 bases in between. Germline loops: CDR1 SGHRS, CDR2 YFSETQ. CDR3 sequence reads: CASSEGVGGYEQYF. CDR3 DNA: TGCGCCAGCAGCGAGGGTGTCGGAGGCTACGAGCAGTACTTC. Variable domain in full (rest from reference TRBV5-1 and TRBJ2-7): KAGVTQTPRYLIKTRGQQVTLSCSPISGHRSVSWYQQTPGQGLQFLFEYFSETQRNKGNFPGRFSGRQFSNSRSEMNVSTLELGDSALYLCASSEGVGGYEQYFGPGTRLTVT.

V and J are TRBV10-3 and TRBJ1-2, with D unresolved. The CDR3 extends over 16 amino acids. In germline, CDR1 is ENHRY, CDR2 SYGVKD. Trimming left V 6 bases short and J 3 bases short, with 20 bases between. The CDR3 loop is CAIRRVKAPSYYGYTF. Here the CDR3 DNA reads TGTGCCATCAGGAGAGTGAAGGCTCCTTCCTACTATGGCTACACCTTC.